This T cell receptor beta chain derives from a study of T cells expressing NK-cell markers. TCRdb processed the 5' RACE reads again and assigns one entry to each CDR3 protein, with no DNA. In all, the sample yields roughly 110,000 distinct CDR3 sequences. This CDR3 has 14 amino acids. Germline CDR1 and CDR2: GTSNPN and SVGIG (reference sequence). This TCR was recovered from a woman between 18 and 70 years old in good health. The rearrangement joins TRBV30 to TRBJ2-5; TCRdb returns TRBD1, unconfirmable since there is no DNA. The sample taken for sequencing was blood T cells: a sorted CD56 or NKG2C T cell subset, CD4+ or CD8+ T cells, or bulk PBMC T cells (not recorded which). CDR3 sequence reads: CAWSGGARQETQYF.